The 7 T cell receptor beta chains reported below all come from one sample, sequenced in a study of blood T cell repertoires in COVID-19 (dated by TCRdb to the early 2020s). The library was produced with the immunoSEQ multiplex PCR assay. Sourced from immuneACCESS, this table was stored by TCRdb with only in-frame sequences that have V and J called. A share of the clones is absent; for the studies checked, an unresolved V gene accounts for under half, and the remainder has no known explanation. This sample lists 310,000 or so clones; around 87% were detected once. Roughly 1.3% of the sample is in the top ten clones. What was sequenced was peripheral blood. These TCRs come from a man aged 70 or older with acute or convalescent COVID-19.

The rearrangement uses TRBV18 and TRBJ2-5; a weak D match, TRBD1 (6 bases). Looked up from germline, CDR1 is KGHSH and CDR2 is LQKENI. V lost 6 bases and J 2 bases, leaving 13 bases between the germline ends. The length of the CDR3 is 14 residues. The CDR3 DNA reads TGTGCCAGCTCTTTGACGCAGGGGCAAGAGACCCAGTACTTC. This sequence encodes CASSLTQGQETQYF.

This clone was counted only a few times. The rearrangement links TRBV4-1 to TRBJ1-1; D call uncertain. Germline CDR1 MGHRA, CDR2 YSYEKL. The V end lost 4 bases, the J end lost 5 bases, and 23 bases lay between the germline ends. The CDR3 has 17 residues. CDR3 region: CASSLAGGLGVGTEAFF. The CDR3 DNA follows: TGCGCCAGCAGCCTGGCTGGAGGGCTAGGCGTAGGTACTGAAGCTTTCTTT.

The rearrangement uses TRBV20-1 and TRBJ2-1; D is unclear. Trimming stripped 3 bases from V and 3 bases from J, with 9 bases between. Germline V gene data show CDR1 as DFQATT and CDR2 as SNEGSKA (reference sequence). The CDR3 length is 13 residues. CDR3 residues: CSASEANYNEQFF. The CDR3 DNA is TGCAGTGCTAGTGAGGCCAACTACAATGAGCAGTTCTTC.

The CDR3 DNA follows: TGTGCCAGCAGCCCCCTACAGGGTAACGTTTTCGAGCAGTACTTC. It translates to CASSPLQGNVFEQYF. The gene calls are TRBV28 and TRBJ2-7; possible D gene TRBD1, 6 bases. The germline V gene encodes CDR1 MDHEN and CDR2 SYDVKM. V was pared by 6 bases and J by 6 bases, with 21 bases between. The CDR3 consists of 15 residues.

This chain links TRBV6-5 with TRBJ1-6; maybe TRBD1 (6 bases). V dropped 10 bases and J dropped 5 bases, with 18 bases sitting between them. This CDR3 contains 15 residues. Germline CDR1 reads MNHEY; CDR2 reads SVGAGI. The CDR3 sequence is CATTRQEGNNSPLHF. The CDR3 DNA follows: TGTGCCACCACAAGACAGGAAGGCAATAATTCACCCCTCCACTTT.

The CDR3 nucleotides are TGCAGTGCTAGTAGGGGGAATGCTAACAATGAGCAGTTCTTC. It encodes CSASRGNANNEQFF. This chain connects TRBV20-1 to TRBJ2-1; TRBD1 might be the D (6 bases). The CDR3 loop spans 14 amino acids. Germline loops: CDR1 DFQATT, CDR2 SNEGSKA (reference sequence). V lost 3 bases and J 5 bases, leaving 14 bases between the germline ends.

V is TRBV6-2 or TRBV6-3 and J is TRBJ2-7; 8 nucleotides match TRBD1. V was pared by 5 bases and J by 6 bases, with 6 bases of the junction left unmatched. Germline V gene lookup returns CDR1 MNHEY and CDR2 SVGEGT. This CDR3 has 13 amino acids. CDR3 DNA: TGTGCCAGCAGTGCCCAGGGGGCACTCGAGCAGTACTTC. Its translation is CASSAQGALEQYF.